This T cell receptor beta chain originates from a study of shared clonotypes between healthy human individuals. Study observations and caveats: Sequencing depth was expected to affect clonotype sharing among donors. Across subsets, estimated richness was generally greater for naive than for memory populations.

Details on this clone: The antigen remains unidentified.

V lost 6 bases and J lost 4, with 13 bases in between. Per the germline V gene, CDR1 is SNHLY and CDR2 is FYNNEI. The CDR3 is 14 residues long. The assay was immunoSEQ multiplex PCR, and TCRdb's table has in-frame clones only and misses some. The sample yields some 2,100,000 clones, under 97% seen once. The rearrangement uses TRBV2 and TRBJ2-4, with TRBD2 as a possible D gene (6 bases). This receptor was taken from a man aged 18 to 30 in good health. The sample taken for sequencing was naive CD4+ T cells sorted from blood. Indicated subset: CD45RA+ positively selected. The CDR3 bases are TGTGCCAGCAGCGATCGGGAGCTAAAAAACATTCAGTACTTC. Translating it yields CASSDRELKNIQYF.